These 9 T cell receptor beta chains were all obtained from the same sample, sequenced in a study of response to subunit inactivated influenza vaccine. TCRdb fed the RT-PCR reads into MiXCR, producing one record per CDR3 protein. The sample lists 500,000 to 750,000 distinct CDR3 sequences; around 13% were seen once. The sequencing here drew on PBMCs from blood, taken 11 to 12 days after vaccination. The receptors originated from a man in his forties or fifties who received an inactivated influenza vaccine.

This clonotype was counted between two and nine times. The chain employs TRBV20-1 and TRBJ1-4, with D perhaps matching TRBD1 (6 bases). With 5 bases removed from V and 2 bases from J, the gap between germline ends came to 9 bases. This CDR3 comprises 13 residues. The V gene's germline CDR1 is DFQATT and CDR2 SNEGSKA (reference sequence). CDR3 sequence reads: CSAPQGTNEKLFF. The CDR3 DNA reads as TGCAGTGCTCCTCAGGGGACTAATGAAAAACTGTTTTTT.

The chain couples TRBV5-1 to TRBJ2-7; perhaps TRBD1 as D (5 bases). Germline values: CDR1 SGHRS, CDR2 YFSETQ. V shed 2 bases and J shed 4 bases, with 10 bases lying between them. The CDR3 is 13 amino acids. This chain's CDR3 is CASSFYQGYEQYF. Written as DNA, the CDR3 is TGCGCCAGCAGCTTTTACCAGGGTTACGAGCAGTACTTC.

This clonotype was observed a handful of times. V gene TRBV29-1 combines with J gene TRBJ2-5, with a possible D match to TRBD2 (5 bases). V was shortened by 3 bases and J by 1 base, with 9 bases between the two germline ends. Germline V gene sequence: CDR1 SQVTM, CDR2 ANQGSEA. This CDR3 region has 13 residues. The CDR3 sequence is CSVELSGQETQYF. CDR3 coding DNA: TGCAGCGTTGAGTTGAGCGGCCAAGAGACCCAGTACTTC.

The chain is built from TRBV28 and TRBJ2-5; 7 bases are a match to TRBD1. Trimming removed 5 bases from V and 4 bases from J; junction bases left unmatched: 7. The CDR3 runs 14 residues. Germline V gene lookup returns CDR1 MDHEN and CDR2 SYDVKM. CDR3 amino acids: CASSAGQVGETQYF. The CDR3, as DNA: TGTGCCAGCAGTGCCGGACAGGTCGGAGAGACCCAGTACTTC. The full variable domain, completed using reference TRBV28 and TRBJ2-5, is DVKVTQSSRYLVKRTGEKVFLECVQDMDHENMFWYRQDPGLGLRLIYFSYDVKMKEKGDIPEGYSVSREKKERFSLILESASTNQTSMYLCASSAGQVGETQYFGPGTRLLVL.

Only a few counts were recorded for this clonotype. The chain couples TRBV9 to TRBJ2-7; D may be TRBD1 (6 bases). The CDR3 extends over 15 amino acids. The V gene's germline CDR1 is SGDLS and CDR2 YYNGEE. V was pared by 0 bases and J by 3 bases, with 13 bases between. The CDR3 nucleotides read TGTGCCAGCAGCGTAGAAGCCAGGGGTCACTACGAGCAGTACTTC. Its translation is CASSVEARGHYEQYF.

The genes are TRBV7-2 and TRBJ2-5; D remains unclear. V was pared by 5 bases and J by 0 bases, with 7 bases between. CDR1 is SGHTA, CDR2 FQGNSA, per germline. The CDR3 contains 13 residues. CDR3 amino acids: CASSPQYQETQYF. The CDR3, as DNA: TGTGCCAGCAGCCCTCAGTACCAAGAGACCCAGTACTTC.

The CDR3 DNA is TGTGCCAGCAGCTCCCGGACGGGAACTAATGAAAAACTGTTTTTT. Amino acids: CASSSRTGTNEKLFF. The chain combines TRBV9 with TRBJ1-4; D gene unclear. V was pared by 4 bases and J by 1 base, with 11 bases between. This CDR3 is 15 amino acids long. Germline V CDR1 and CDR2: SGDLS, YYNGEE.

This clonotype was seen a few times. The V call is TRBV10-3, the J call TRBJ2-7; D may match TRBD1 or TRBD2 (5 bases each). V lost 0 bases, J lost 3 bases, and 12 bases lay in between. The V gene's germline CDR1 is ENHRY and CDR2 SYGVKD. This CDR3 region has 15 residues. The CDR3 nucleotides read TGTGCCATCAGTGAGTCCGGGACGGAGCTCTACGAGCAGTACTTC. Amino acid sequence: CAISESGTELYEQYF.

There are a few counts of this clonotype. The V call is TRBV12-3 or TRBV12-4, the J call TRBJ2-2, with 8 bases that match TRBD1. This CDR3 is built from 15 residues. Losses at the gene ends were 6 bases for V and 6 bases for J; bases not matched to a gene: 9. CDR3 amino acids: CASRGSTGVAGELFF. The CDR3 coding sequence is TGTGCCAGCAGGGGGTCGACAGGGGTGGCCGGGGAGCTGTTTTTT.